This T cell receptor beta chain was obtained from a study of blood T cell repertoires in COVID-19. The wider study: The analysed material was cDNA or gDNA that came from T cells, B-cell-depleted T cells, or PBMCs.

TCRdb's table, derived via immunoSEQ multiplex PCR, lists solely in-frame clones and lacks some. The table includes 300,000 to 350,000 clones, roughly 90% detected once. Germline-derived CDR1 and CDR2 are LNHDA and SQIVND (reference sequence). CDR3 length equals 15 residues. V lost 1 base and J lost 0, with 7 bases in between. The chain couples TRBV19 to TRBJ1-3; no clear D. The clonotype originates from a woman aged 25 to 45 who had been exposed to COVID-19. Sequenced sample: PBMCs or T cells enriched from blood (not recorded which). CDR3 residues: CASSIAQISGNTIYF. The DNA of the CDR3 is TGTGCCAGTAGTATAGCCCAGATCTCTGGAAACACCATATATTTT.